One and the same sample provided the 5 T cell receptor beta chains below, sequenced in a study of T cells in Graves' hyperthyroidism and ophthalmopathy. TCR beta CDR3 regions were amplified from RNA transcripts. Initially, a first-round RT-PCR of the TCR CDR3 employed the HTBI primer set. One entry per CDR3 protein, called by TCRdb with MiXCR from the multiplex PCR reads. Of under 450,000 distinct CDR3 sequences in the sample, approximately 13% are singletons; the top ten hold less than 25%. Sequences were obtained from blood. These receptors originate from a man aged 25-45 years with Graves' hyperthyroidism that later progressed to Graves' ophthalmopathy.

The genes are TRBV27 and TRBJ2-7; the match to TRBD1 covers 7 bases. With 5 bases clipped from V and 0 bases from J, the junction kept 7 bases outside the gene matches. Germline V gene sequence: CDR1 MNHEY, CDR2 SMNVEV (reference sequence). This CDR3 comprises 15 residues. The DNA for the CDR3 is TGTGCCAGCAGTCAGCCGGGACAGAGCTCCTACGAGCAGTACTTC. It translates to CASSQPGQSSYEQYF.

The chain recombines TRBV6-1 with TRBJ2-3, with D possibly matching TRBD1 (6 bases). Trimming stripped 2 bases from V and 4 bases from J, with 19 bases between. The CDR3 consists of 17 residues. Germline CDR1 reads MNHNS; CDR2 reads SASEGT. The CDR3 DNA reads TGTGCCAGCAGTGAATCCTCACAGGGAAGGGCTGCAGATACGCAGTATTTT. Translated, it gives CASSESSQGRAADTQYF.

CDR3 sequence reads: CATSDLRQGVNEQFF. CDR3 DNA sequence: TGTGCCACCAGTGATTTGCGGCAAGGGGTCAATGAGCAGTTCTTC. The chain is built from TRBV24-1 and TRBJ2-1; D is perhaps TRBD1 (5 bases). This CDR3 comprises 15 residues. Germline values: CDR1 KGHDR, CDR2 SFDVKD. Trimming took off 0 bases at V and 6 bases at J, with 11 bases between the two ends.

The table lists this clonotype with many counts. An end of the junction differs from the germline gene, which may be a read error. This rearrangement joins TRBV6-1 to TRBJ2-5; 8 bases agree with TRBD1. The CDR3 sequence is 12 residues long. Germline loops: CDR1 MNHNS, CDR2 SASEGT. The CDR3 DNA reads TGTGCCAGCAGCAGGGGGCAAGGGACCCAGTACTTC. Amino acids: CASSRGQGTQYF.

J is TRBJ1-4 and V is TRBV5-5; 8 bases line up with TRBD1. The junction had 5 bases not matched to a gene; V was cut back by 4 bases and J by 0 bases. There are 16 residues in the CDR3. Germline CDR1 SGHKS, CDR2 YYEKEE (reference sequence). CDR3 in amino acids: CASSRDRSATNEKLFF. CDR3 nucleotide sequence: TGTGCCAGCAGCCGGGACAGGTCTGCAACTAATGAAAAACTGTTTTTT.